This T cell receptor (beta chain) emerged from a study of OX40 agonist ivuxolimab in advanced cancers. Across the whole study: At 0.01 to 10 mg/kg, ivuxolimab was administered intravenously to patients every 2 weeks.

Overall study findings and caveats: The expanded peripheral T cells' antigen specificity was not determined. On average, a greater number of expanded clones characterised CD8+ T cells relative to CD4+. CD4+ and CD8+ blood T cells expanded clonally by week 6 at 0.1 to 3.0 mg/kg.

Profiled with immunoSEQ multiplex PCR; TCRdb holds only in-frame clones, not every one. The sample records about 110,000 clones, approximately 90% being singletons. Worth noting for this clone: Its antigen is as yet unknown.

The TCR sequence derives from an adult with an advanced solid tumor such as melanoma, head and neck, liver or kidney cancer. Sequences were derived from CD4+ or CD8+ T cells sorted from blood, sampled in a trial of the OX40 agonist ivuxolimab.

Written as DNA, the CDR3 is TGTGCCAGCAGCGCCAGTGATGTGGGTTTATACGAGCAGTACTTC. Encoded protein: CASSASDVGLYEQYF. The chain joins TRBV7-9 to TRBJ2-7; the D is unclear. The CDR3 has 15 residues. The V end was cut by 5 bases, the J end by 4 bases, with 18 bases between. Germline CDR1 SEHNR, CDR2 FQNEAQ (reference sequence). Looking up the rest from reference TRBV7-9 and TRBJ2-7 gives the full variable domain: DTGVSQNPRHKITKRGQNVTFRCDPISEHNRLYWYRQTLGQGPEFLTYFQNEAQLEKSRLLSDRFSAERPKGSFSTLEIQRTEQGDSAMYLCASSASDVGLYEQYFGPGTRLTVT.